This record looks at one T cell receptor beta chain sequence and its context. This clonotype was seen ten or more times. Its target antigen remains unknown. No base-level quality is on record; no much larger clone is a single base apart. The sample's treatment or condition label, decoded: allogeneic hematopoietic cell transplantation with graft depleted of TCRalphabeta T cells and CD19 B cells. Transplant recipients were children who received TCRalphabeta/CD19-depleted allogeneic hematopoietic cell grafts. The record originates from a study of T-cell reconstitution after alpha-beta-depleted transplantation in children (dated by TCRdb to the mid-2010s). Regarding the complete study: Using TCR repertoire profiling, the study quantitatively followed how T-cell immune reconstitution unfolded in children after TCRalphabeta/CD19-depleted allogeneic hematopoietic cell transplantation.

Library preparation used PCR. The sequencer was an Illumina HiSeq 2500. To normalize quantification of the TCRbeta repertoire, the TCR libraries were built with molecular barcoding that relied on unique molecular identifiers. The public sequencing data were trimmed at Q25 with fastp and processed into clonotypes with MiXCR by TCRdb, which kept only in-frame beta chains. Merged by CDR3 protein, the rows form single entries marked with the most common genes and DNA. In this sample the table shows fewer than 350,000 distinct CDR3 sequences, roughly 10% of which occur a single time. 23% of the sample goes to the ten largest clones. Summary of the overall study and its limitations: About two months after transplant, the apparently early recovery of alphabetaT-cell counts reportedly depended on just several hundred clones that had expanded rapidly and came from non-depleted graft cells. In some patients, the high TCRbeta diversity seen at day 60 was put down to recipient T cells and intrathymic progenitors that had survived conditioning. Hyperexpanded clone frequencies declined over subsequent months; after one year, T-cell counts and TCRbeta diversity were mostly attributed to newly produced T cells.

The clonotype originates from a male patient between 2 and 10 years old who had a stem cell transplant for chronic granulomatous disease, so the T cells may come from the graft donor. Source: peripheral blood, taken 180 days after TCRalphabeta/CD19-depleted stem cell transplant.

The CDR3 protein sequence reads: CSAQGVLNTEAFF. The DNA sequence is TGCAGTGCTCAGGGGGTTTTGAACACTGAAGCTTTCTTT. Recombination joined TRBV20-1 with TRBJ1-1, and 7 junctional nucleotides match TRBD1. V is cut back by 5 bases and J by 0 bases, with 3 bases in the junction unmatched. The CDR3 measures 13 amino acids from cysteine to phenylalanine. Of all the DNA, just the CDR3 is kept, 39 bases in frame from base 1. Reading the germline V gene (reference sequence) gives CDR1 DFQATT and CDR2 SNEGSKA.